This passage covers 18 T cell receptor beta chains from one sample sequenced in a study of early T cells in non-severe SARS-CoV-2 infection. TCRdb recomputed calls from the 5' RACE reads with MiXCR, one row per CDR3 protein. The data show under 35,000 distinct CDR3 sequences, about 8.6% seen once. Sequencing input: whole blood. The receptor set was obtained from an adult who was a healthcare worker with PCR-confirmed SARS-CoV-2 infection or an uninfected control (not recorded which).

The rearrangement links TRBV18 to TRBJ2-2; D not certain. Per the germline V gene, CDR1 is KGHSH and CDR2 is LQKENI. V lost 1 base and J lost 3, with 15 bases in between. The CDR3 is 17 amino acids. Here the CDR3 DNA reads TGTGCCAGCTCACCACGAATGGCAGGTCTTTACACCGGGGAGCTGTTTTTT. It yields the protein CASSPRMAGLYTGELFF. Looking up the rest from reference TRBV18 and TRBJ2-2 gives the full variable domain: NAGVMQNPRHLVRRRGQEARLRCSPMKGHSHVYWYRQLPEEGLKFMVYLQKENIIDESGMPKERFSAEFPKEGPSILRIQQVVRGDSAAYFCASSPRMAGLYTGELFFGEGSRLTVL.

This clonotype has ten or more counts. The chain uses TRBV18 and TRBJ1-1; D ambiguous. The ends were cut back, 2 bases at V and 4 bases at J, with 14 bases in the middle. This CDR3 is 15 amino acids long. The germline V gene has CDR1 KGHSH and CDR2 LQKENI. As DNA, the CDR3 is TGTGCCAGCTCACCAGGAGGGCAGGTTGTCACTGAAGCTTTCTTT. Residues: CASSPGGQVVTEAFF.

V usage is TRBV27 and J usage is TRBJ2-7; a weak D match, TRBD2 (5 bases). The CDR3 has 15 residues. Trimming cost V 0 bases and J 2 bases, with 11 bases left between them. Germline CDR1 is MNHEY and CDR2 is SMNVEV (reference sequence). CDR3 region: CASSLSVGLAYEQYF. The CDR3 DNA sequence: TGTGCCAGCAGTTTATCCGTCGGACTCGCCTACGAGCAGTACTTC.

This clonotype was counted only a few times. This sequence joins TRBV6-5 and TRBJ1-4; no reliable D call. V lost 6 bases to trimming and J lost 0 bases, with 8 bases between them. CDR3 length: 14 residues. Germline CDR1 and CDR2: MNHEY and SVGAGI. The DNA for the CDR3 is TGTGCCAGCAGCCCAGGAGCAACTAATGAAAAACTGTTTTTT. Amino acid sequence: CASSPGATNEKLFF.

At least ten counts were recorded for this clonotype. The J gene is TRBJ2-6, the V gene TRBV9, with TRBD1 as a possible D gene (6 bases). The germline CDR1 and CDR2 sequences are SGDLS and YYNGEE. This CDR3 is 15 amino acids long. Trimming removed 4 bases from V and 2 bases from J, with 10 bases in between. The CDR3 here is CASSRTGTGANVLTF. The DNA for the CDR3 is TGTGCCAGCAGCCGAACAGGGACTGGGGCCAACGTCCTGACTTTC.

The chain employs TRBV6-2 or TRBV6-3 and TRBJ2-1; a weak D match, TRBD1 (6 bases). CDR1 is MNHEY, CDR2 SVGEGT, per germline. The V end lost 6 bases, the J end lost 9 bases, and 12 bases lay between the germline ends. The CDR3 extends over 12 amino acids. CDR3 region: CASRWTVGEQFF. CDR3 nucleotides: TGTGCCAGCAGATGGACAGTTGGTGAGCAGTTCTTC.

This clonotype was found many times. The chain combines TRBV20-1 with TRBJ2-7, with D perhaps matching TRBD1 (7 bases). There are 13 residues in the CDR3. Germline loops: CDR1 DFQATT, CDR2 SNEGSKA (reference sequence). Deletions cut 6 bases from V and 3 bases from J, with 15 bases between. CDR3 sequence (DNA): TGCAGTGCCCAGGACAGGAGGGGCTACGAGCAGTACTTC. Residues: CSAQDRRGYEQYF.

This clonotype appeared many times. The J gene is TRBJ2-7, the V gene TRBV2; 9 positions match TRBD1. The CDR3 is 16 amino acids. CDR1 is SNHLY and CDR2 is FYNNEI in the germline V gene. Trimming cost V 3 bases and J 3 bases; bases outside gene matches: 9. CDR3 sequence: CASSEQSGTGIYEQYF. The CDR3 DNA follows: TGTGCCAGCAGTGAGCAGTCCGGGACAGGGATCTACGAGCAGTACTTC.

This clonotype has a count of ten or more. The genes are TRBV7-2 and TRBJ2-7; D is possibly TRBD2 (6 bases). V lost 8 bases, J lost 0 bases, and 14 bases lay in between. The length of the CDR3 is 14 residues. CDR1 SGHTA and CDR2 FQGNSA come from the germline V gene. DNA for the CDR3: TGTGCCAGCCAGCCGGCGGGACCCTCCTACGAGCAGTACTTC. The encoded protein is CASQPAGPSYEQYF.

The table lists this clonotype with a few counts. V usage is TRBV29-1 and J usage is TRBJ1-1; 8 positions match TRBD1. Trimming removed 5 bases from V and 2 bases from J; junction bases left unmatched: 4. The CDR3 has 13 residues. Germline V CDR1 and CDR2: SQVTM, ANQGSEA. The CDR3: CSVSDRGNTEAFF. DNA of the CDR3: TGCAGCGTTAGTGACAGGGGAAACACTGAAGCTTTCTTT.

This clonotype turned up a few times. This CDR3 reads CATLRQGSYEQYF. The DNA for the CDR3 is TGTGCCACACTGAGACAGGGTTCCTACGAGCAGTACTTC. The chain has TRBV6-2 or TRBV6-3 and TRBJ2-7; TRBD1 agrees at 7 bases. The length of the CDR3 is 13 residues. V gave up 10 bases and J gave up 1 base; unmatched junction bases: 7. In germline, CDR1 is MNHEY, CDR2 SVGEGT.

This clonotype has at least ten counts. The genes are TRBV5-1 and TRBJ2-2; D perhaps matches TRBD1 (6 bases). The germline CDR1 and CDR2 sequences are SGHRS and YFSETQ. Trimming took 3 bases from V and 2 from J, leaving 11 bases between them. The CDR3 consists of 15 residues. CDR3 residues: CASSSGTPNTGELFF. CDR3 nucleotide sequence: TGCGCCAGCAGCTCCGGGACACCTAACACCGGGGAGCTGTTTTTT.

In this sample, this clonotype turned up many times. The chain carries TRBV4-3 and TRBJ1-5; D is perhaps TRBD1 (6 bases). CDR1 and CDR2 (germline): LGHNA, YSLEER. Trimming removed 1 base at V and 0 bases at J, with 16 bases between. This CDR3 is built from 18 residues. The CDR3, as DNA: TGCGCCAGCAGCCAAGTCCCCGGGGGGCTAAATAGCAATCAGCCCCAGCATTTT. It translates to CASSQVPGGLNSNQPQHF.

This clonotype was found a few times. This chain connects TRBV7-9 to TRBJ2-6; D uncertain. CDR1 and CDR2 (germline): SEHNR, FQNEAQ (reference sequence). CDR3 length: 14 residues. The germline V and J ends were trimmed by 9 bases and 0 bases, with 9 bases remaining between them. The CDR3 DNA is TGTGCCAGTCTTTTCAGCTCTGGGGCCAACGTCCTGACTTTC. Translation gives CASLFSSGANVLTF.

This clonotype was seen at least ten times. The CDR3 sequence: CASSLFRAHYNSPLHF. The CDR3 DNA follows: TGTGCCAGCAGTTTATTTCGGGCCCACTATAATTCACCCCTCCACTTT. The V call is TRBV27, the J call TRBJ1-6, with no clear D. This CDR3 has 16 amino acids. V was shortened by 1 base and J by 3 bases, with 10 bases between the two germline ends. Germline CDR1 MNHEY, CDR2 SMNVEV (reference sequence).

This clonotype was detected ten times or more. The genes are TRBV29-1 and TRBJ1-2, with 7 bases lining up with TRBD1. With V trimmed by 6 bases and J by 4 bases, 5 bases remained unmatched. CDR3 size: 12 residues. Germline V gene lookup returns CDR1 SQVTM and CDR2 ANQGSEA. The CDR3 DNA is TGCAGCGTGGGGGGACAGCTCTATGGCTACACCTTC. It translates to CSVGGQLYGYTF.

This clonotype has more than one count but fewer than ten. The V call is TRBV9, the J call TRBJ1-5; no reliable D call. This CDR3 is built from 15 residues. Between the trimmed V and J ends, which lost 4 bases and 4 bases, there was a span of 15 bases. Germline V gene data show CDR1 as SGDLS and CDR2 as YYNGEE. The CDR3 is CASSPSGGRNQPQHF. The CDR3 nucleotides read TGTGCCAGCAGCCCTTCTGGAGGGAGAAATCAGCCCCAGCATTTT.

This clonotype was seen a few times. The genes are TRBV7-2 and TRBJ2-1; D perhaps matches TRBD2 (5 bases). The CDR3 spans 14 residues. The V gene's germline CDR1 is SGHTA and CDR2 FQGNSA. With 5 bases removed from V and 3 bases from J, the gap between germline ends came to 11 bases. The chain's CDR3 is CASSHLALYNEQFF. CDR3 DNA sequence: TGTGCCAGCAGCCATCTAGCCCTCTACAATGAGCAGTTCTTC.